Below are 16 T cell receptor beta chains sequenced from a single sample in a study of T cells in Graves' hyperthyroidism and ophthalmopathy. The investigators amplified TCR beta CDR3 regions from RNA transcripts. The primer set for the first-round RT-PCR of the TCR CDR3 was HTBI. A single record per CDR3 protein comes from TCRdb applying MiXCR to the multiplex PCR reads. The sample has under 450,000 distinct CDR3 sequences, 17% seen once. Sample: blood. These receptors all come from a woman aged 25-40 years with Graves' hyperthyroidism that later progressed to Graves' ophthalmopathy.

In this sample, this clonotype turned up many times. The chain combines TRBV19 with TRBJ1-2; no reliable D call. Trimming pared 6 bases from V and 3 bases from J, leaving 17 bases between. The CDR3 covers 15 residues. Germline-derived CDR1 and CDR2 are LNHDA and SQIVND (reference sequence). CDR3 DNA sequence: TGTGCCAGTAGCCCGCAGAACTACCCCTACTATGGCTACACCTTC. This gives the protein CASSPQNYPYYGYTF.

The table lists this clonotype with many counts. This chain joins TRBV10-2 and TRBJ2-1; the match to TRBD1 covers 8 bases. CDR1 and CDR2 from the germline V gene are WSHSY and SAAADI. J lost 8 bases, V lost 4 bases, and 4 bases had no gene match. The CDR3 contains 13 residues. The CDR3 DNA follows: TGCGCCAGCAGTGTAACAGGGGGGCATGAGCAGTTCTTC. Translating gives CASSVTGGHEQFF.

This clonotype showed up many times. This chain links TRBV29-1 with TRBJ2-1; possible D gene TRBD2, 5 bases. The germline V and J ends were trimmed by 6 bases and 0 bases, with 12 bases remaining between them. The CDR3 is 14 amino acids. Germline lookup yields CDR1 SQVTM and CDR2 ANQGSEA. The CDR3 region has the DNA TGCAGCGTACCAACTAGTTTCTCCTACAATGAGCAGTTCTTC. As protein: CSVPTSFSYNEQFF.

This clonotype was found a few times. This sequence joins TRBV10-3 and TRBJ2-2; TRBD2 aligns across 8 bases. Germline assignment: CDR1 ENHRY and CDR2 SYGVKD. The CDR3 has 15 amino acids. The V and J ends lost 9 bases and 0 bases, in that order; junction bases with no gene match: 6. CDR3 in DNA: TGTGCCATAAGAGCGGGAGAGACGAACACCGGGGAGCTGTTTTTT. Amino acid sequence: CAIRAGETNTGELFF.

This clonotype was recorded at least ten times. This chain uses TRBV29-1 with TRBJ1-1; D remains ambiguous. The CDR3 totals 12 residues. The V gene lost 4 bases and the J gene lost 1 base, with 7 bases spanning the gap. CDR1 is SQVTM and CDR2 is ANQGSEA in the germline V gene. The CDR3 spells CSVVRANTEAFF. The DNA for the CDR3 is TGCAGCGTTGTCCGGGCGAACACTGAAGCTTTCTTT.

This clonotype was recorded many times. The chain carries TRBV5-5 and TRBJ2-5; 8 nucleotides agree with TRBD1. Germline V CDR1 and CDR2: SGHKS, YYEKEE (reference sequence). This CDR3 contains 17 residues. Trimming removed 4 bases from V and 3 bases from J; junction bases left unmatched: 14. The DNA for the CDR3 is TGTGCCAGCAGCCCAAAATTCCCGGGACAGGCGAAAGAGACCCAGTACTTC. Translating gives CASSPKFPGQAKETQYF. Drawing the rest from reference TRBV5-5 and TRBJ2-5, the complete variable domain is DAGVTQSPTHLIKTRGQQVTLRCSPISGHKSVSWYQQVLGQGPQFIFQYYEKEERGRGNFPDRFSARQFPNYSSELNVNALLLGDSALYLCASSPKFPGQAKETQYFGPGTRLLVL.

This clonotype was picked up many times. The V gene is TRBV11-2, the J gene TRBJ2-2, with TRBD2 identical over 8 bases. Germline loops: CDR1 SGHAT, CDR2 FQNNGV. V shed 3 bases, J shed 4 bases, and the junction held 7 bases outside the gene matches. The length of the CDR3 is 16 residues. CDR3 in DNA: TGTGCCAGCAGCTTGGGTCGGGAGGGCGGCACCGGGGAGCTGTTTTTT. Protein sequence: CASSLGREGGTGELFF.

This clonotype has just a few counts. The chain recombines TRBV20-1 with TRBJ1-6; D is possibly TRBD1 (6 bases). Trimming removed 1 base from V and 7 bases from J, with 11 bases in between. This CDR3 contains 14 residues. Germline V gives CDR1 DFQATT, CDR2 SNEGSKA (reference sequence). The CDR3 DNA is TGCAGTGCTAGAGCTTACAGGGAGAATTCACCCCTCCACTTT. Translating it yields CSARAYRENSPLHF.

Relative to its sample, this clonotype is medium-sized. The chain links TRBV12-3 or TRBV12-4 to TRBJ2-5; 9 bases fit TRBD1. V trimming: 6 bases; J trimming: 3 bases; junction bases outside the gene matches: 14. The CDR3 consists of 17 residues. This CDR3 reads CASRPGTGRSGEETQYF. The CDR3 nucleotides are TGTGCCAGCAGACCCGGGACAGGGAGGTCGGGGGAAGAGACCCAGTACTTC.

With respect to this clonotype: A much larger clone differs from this one at a single base, so this may be a read error. V and J are TRBV27 and TRBJ1-5; D remains unclear. The V end was cut by 6 bases, the J end by 2 bases, with 11 bases between. Germline V gene data show CDR1 as MNHEY and CDR2 as SMNVEV (reference sequence). CDR3 length: 14 amino acids. CDR3: CASRVEGGNQPQHF. CDR3 DNA sequence: TGTGCCAGCAGGGTAGAGGGTGGCAATCAGCCCCAGCATTTT.

V gene TRBV11-2 combines with J gene TRBJ2-3; 13 bases are shared with TRBD2. The CDR3 runs to 17 residues. J gave up 0 bases and V 1 base, and 1 base lay outside the gene matches. The germline V gene encodes CDR1 SGHAT and CDR2 FQNNGV. This CDR3 is CASSLGTSGRSTDTQYF. In nucleotides, the CDR3 is TGTGCCAGCAGCTTAGGGACTAGCGGGAGAAGCACAGATACGCAGTATTTT.

V and J are TRBV30 and TRBJ2-1, with 7 nucleotides matching TRBD2. This CDR3 spans 16 amino acids. Trimming cost V 3 bases and J 3 bases; bases outside gene matches: 11. CDR1 is GTSNPN and CDR2 is SVGIG in the germline V gene (reference sequence). The CDR3 spells CAWRVRAGIIYNEQFF. For the CDR3, the DNA is TGTGCCTGGAGGGTTAGAGCGGGGATTATCTACAATGAGCAGTTCTTC.

This clonotype was counted at least ten times. This chain links TRBV29-1 with TRBJ1-1; 12 bases align to TRBD1. Losses at the gene ends were 2 bases for V and 5 bases for J; bases not matched to a gene: 12. Germline CDR1 SQVTM, CDR2 ANQGSEA. The CDR3 runs to 17 residues. CDR3 region: CSVEIPLGQGAWTEAFF. Written as DNA, the CDR3 is TGCAGCGTTGAAATCCCGTTGGGACAGGGGGCGTGGACTGAAGCTTTCTTT.

This clonotype was counted at least ten times. The rearrangement links TRBV6-1 to TRBJ2-3; 15 nucleotides agree with TRBD2. Trimming cost V 3 bases and J 7 bases; bases outside gene matches: 5. The CDR3 is 16 amino acids. Germline loops: CDR1 MNHNS, CDR2 SASEGT. The CDR3 DNA reads TGTGCCAGCAGTGAGCCCGGGACTAGCGGGAGGCATACGCAGTATTTT. Its translation: CASSEPGTSGRHTQYF.

This clonotype was picked up many times. The rearrangement joins TRBV4-1 to TRBJ2-5, with 8 bases fitting TRBD1. There are 13 residues in the CDR3. Germline trimming cut 1 base from V and 6 bases from J; bases unmatched to any gene: 1. Per the germline V gene, CDR1 is MGHRA and CDR2 is YSYEKL. The CDR3 bases are TGCGCCAGCAGCCAAGGGACAGGGAAGACCCAGTACTTC. It is translated as CASSQGTGKTQYF.

This clonotype was detected ten times or more. This chain joins TRBV12-3 or TRBV12-4 and TRBJ1-5; no reliable D call. V shed 1 base and J shed 5 bases, with 3 bases lying between them. This CDR3 contains 12 residues. The CDR3 bases are TGTGCCAGCAGTTTAGTCCATCAGCCCCAGCATTTT. Protein product: CASSLVHQPQHF.